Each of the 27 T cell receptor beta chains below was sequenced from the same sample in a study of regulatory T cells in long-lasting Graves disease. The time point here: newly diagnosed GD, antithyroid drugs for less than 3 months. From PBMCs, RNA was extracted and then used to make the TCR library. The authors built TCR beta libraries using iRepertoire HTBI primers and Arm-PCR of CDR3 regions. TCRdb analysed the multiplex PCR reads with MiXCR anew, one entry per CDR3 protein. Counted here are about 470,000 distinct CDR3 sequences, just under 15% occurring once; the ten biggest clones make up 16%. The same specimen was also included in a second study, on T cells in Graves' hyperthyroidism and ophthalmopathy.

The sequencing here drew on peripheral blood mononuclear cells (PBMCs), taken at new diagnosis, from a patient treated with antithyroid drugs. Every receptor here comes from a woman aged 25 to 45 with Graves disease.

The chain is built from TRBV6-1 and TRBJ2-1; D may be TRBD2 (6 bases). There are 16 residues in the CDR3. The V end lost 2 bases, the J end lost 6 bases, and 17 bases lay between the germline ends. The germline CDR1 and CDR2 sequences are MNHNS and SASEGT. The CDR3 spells CASSESGSGKPNEQFF. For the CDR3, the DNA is TGTGCCAGCAGTGAATCTGGTAGCGGAAAACCCAATGAGCAGTTCTTC.

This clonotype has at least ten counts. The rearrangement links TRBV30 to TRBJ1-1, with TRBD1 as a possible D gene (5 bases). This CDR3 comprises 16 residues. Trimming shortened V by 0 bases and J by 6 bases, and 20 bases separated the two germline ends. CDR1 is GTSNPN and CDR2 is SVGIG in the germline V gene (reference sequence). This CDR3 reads CAWSVFGPGRKAEAFF. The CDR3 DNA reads TGTGCCTGGAGTGTATTTGGGCCAGGGAGAAAGGCTGAAGCTTTCTTT. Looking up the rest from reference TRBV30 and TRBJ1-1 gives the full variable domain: SQTIHQWPATLVQPVGSPLSLECTVEGTSNPNLYWYRQAAGRGLQLLFYSVGIGQISSEVPQNLSASRPQDRQFILSSKKLLLSDSGFYLCAWSVFGPGRKAEAFFGQGTRLTVV.

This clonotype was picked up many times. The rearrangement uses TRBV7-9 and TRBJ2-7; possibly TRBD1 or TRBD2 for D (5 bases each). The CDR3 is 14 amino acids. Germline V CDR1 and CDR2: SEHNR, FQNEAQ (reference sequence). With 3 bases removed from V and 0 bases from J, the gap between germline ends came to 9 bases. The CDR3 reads CASSLGESSYEQYF. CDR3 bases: TGTGCCAGCAGCTTGGGGGAGAGCTCCTACGAGCAGTACTTC. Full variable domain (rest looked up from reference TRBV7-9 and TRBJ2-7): DTGVSQNPRHKITKRGQNVTFRCDPISEHNRLYWYRQTLGQGPEFLTYFQNEAQLEKSRLLSDRFSAERPKGSFSTLEIQRTEQGDSAMYLCASSLGESSYEQYFGPGTRLTVT.

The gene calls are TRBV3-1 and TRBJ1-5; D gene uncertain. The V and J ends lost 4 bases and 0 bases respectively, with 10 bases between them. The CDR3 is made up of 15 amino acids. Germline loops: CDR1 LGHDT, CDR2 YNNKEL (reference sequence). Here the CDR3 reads CASSLKGLSNQPQHF. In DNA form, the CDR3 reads TGTGCCAGCAGCCTCAAAGGGCTTAGCAATCAGCCCCAGCATTTT.

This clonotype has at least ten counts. The CDR3 region has the DNA TGTGCCAGCAGCTTAGACCAGGGTCTTTTGGGGGAGCAGTTCTTC. It codes for CASSLDQGLLGEQFF. This chain connects TRBV7-2 to TRBJ2-1; D might be TRBD1 (5 bases). Germline-derived CDR1 and CDR2 are SGHTA and FQGNSA. The V and J ends lost 1 base and 10 bases respectively, with 17 bases between them. CDR3 length: 15 amino acids. The whole variable domain, filled in from reference TRBV7-2 and TRBJ2-1, reads GAGVSQSPSNKVTEKGKDVELRCDPISGHTALYWYRQSLGQGLEFLIYFQGNSAPDKSGLPSDRFSAERTGGSVSTLTIQRTQQEDSAVYLCASSLDQGLLGEQFFGPGTRLTVL.

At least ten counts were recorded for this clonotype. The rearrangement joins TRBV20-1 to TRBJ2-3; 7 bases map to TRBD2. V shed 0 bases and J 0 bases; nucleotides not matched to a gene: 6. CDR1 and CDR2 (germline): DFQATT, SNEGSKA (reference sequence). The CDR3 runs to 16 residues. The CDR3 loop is CSARDSSGSSTDTQYF. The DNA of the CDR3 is TGCAGTGCTAGAGATAGTAGCGGGTCTAGCACAGATACGCAGTATTTT.

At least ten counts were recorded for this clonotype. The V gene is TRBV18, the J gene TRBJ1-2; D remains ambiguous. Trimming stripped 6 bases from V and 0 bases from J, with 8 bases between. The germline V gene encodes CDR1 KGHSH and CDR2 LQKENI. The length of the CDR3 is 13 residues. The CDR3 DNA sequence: TGTGCCAGCTCTAGGTCCTCTAACTATGGCTACACCTTC. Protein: CASSRSSNYGYTF.

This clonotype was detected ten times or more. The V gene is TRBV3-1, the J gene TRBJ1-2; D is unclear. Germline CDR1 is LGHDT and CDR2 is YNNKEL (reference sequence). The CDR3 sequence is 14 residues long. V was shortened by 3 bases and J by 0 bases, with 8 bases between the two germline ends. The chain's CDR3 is CASSHVRANYGYTF. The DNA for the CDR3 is TGTGCCAGCAGCCATGTTAGAGCTAACTATGGCTACACCTTC.

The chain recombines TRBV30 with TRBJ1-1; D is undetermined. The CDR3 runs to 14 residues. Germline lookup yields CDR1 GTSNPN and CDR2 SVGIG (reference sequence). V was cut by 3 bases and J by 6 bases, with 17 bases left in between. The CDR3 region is CAWRPGPPSAEAFF. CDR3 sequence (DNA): TGTGCCTGGAGGCCAGGACCGCCATCCGCTGAAGCTTTCTTT.

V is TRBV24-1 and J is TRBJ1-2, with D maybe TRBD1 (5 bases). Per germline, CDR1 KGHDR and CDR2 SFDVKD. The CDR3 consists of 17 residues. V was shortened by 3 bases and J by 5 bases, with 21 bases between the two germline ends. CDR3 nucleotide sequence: TGTGCCACCAGTGATACTAACGAAGGGACTCCCGCTTATGGCTACACCTTC. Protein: CATSDTNEGTPAYGYTF.

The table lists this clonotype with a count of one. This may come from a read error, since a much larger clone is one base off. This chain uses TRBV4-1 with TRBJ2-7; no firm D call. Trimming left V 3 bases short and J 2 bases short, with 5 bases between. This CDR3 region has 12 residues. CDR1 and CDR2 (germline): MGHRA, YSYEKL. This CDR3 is CASSQPPYEQYF. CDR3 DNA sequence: TGCGCCAGCAGCCAGCCCCCCTACGAGCAGTACTTC.

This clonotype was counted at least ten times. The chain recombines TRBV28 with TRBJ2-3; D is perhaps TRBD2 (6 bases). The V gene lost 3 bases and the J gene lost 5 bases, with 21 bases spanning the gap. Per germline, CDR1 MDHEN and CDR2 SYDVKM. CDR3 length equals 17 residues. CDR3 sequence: CASSLFGGMAHRDTQYF. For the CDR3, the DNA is TGTGCCAGCAGTTTGTTCGGCGGGATGGCGCACAGAGATACGCAGTATTTT.

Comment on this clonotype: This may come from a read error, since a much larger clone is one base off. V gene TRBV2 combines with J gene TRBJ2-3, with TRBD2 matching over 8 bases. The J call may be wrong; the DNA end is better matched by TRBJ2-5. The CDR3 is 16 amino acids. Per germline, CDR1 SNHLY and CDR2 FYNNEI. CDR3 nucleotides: TGTACCAGCAGTGATATGGGACTAGGACCGGCAGAGACCCAGTACTTC. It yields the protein CTSSDMGLGPAETQYF.

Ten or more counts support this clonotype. The CDR3 region has the DNA TGTGCCCAGGGGAGGACTGAAGCTTTCTTT. This encodes CAQGRTEAFF. The rearrangement links TRBV30 to TRBJ1-1; a possible D gene is TRBD1 (6 bases). Trimming pared 8 bases from V and 5 bases from J, leaving 9 bases between. The CDR3 covers 10 residues. Germline CDR1 and CDR2: GTSNPN and SVGIG (reference sequence).

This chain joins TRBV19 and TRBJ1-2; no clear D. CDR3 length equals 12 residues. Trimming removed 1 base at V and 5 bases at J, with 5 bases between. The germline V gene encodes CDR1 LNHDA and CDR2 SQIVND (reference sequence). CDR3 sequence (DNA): TGTGCCAGTAGTATAGTTGGGTATGGCTACACCTTC. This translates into CASSIVGYGYTF.

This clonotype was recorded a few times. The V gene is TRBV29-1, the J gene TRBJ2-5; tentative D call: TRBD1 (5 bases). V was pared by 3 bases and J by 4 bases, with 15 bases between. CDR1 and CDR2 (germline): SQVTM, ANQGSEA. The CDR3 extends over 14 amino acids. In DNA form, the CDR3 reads TGCAGCGTTGATTACAGGACGACGGGAGAGACCCAGTACTTC. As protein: CSVDYRTTGETQYF.

The CDR3 DNA follows: TGTGCCAGCAGCTTAGGGAATGGCTACACCTTC. Translation: CASSLGNGYTF. The rearrangement joins TRBV13 to TRBJ1-2; no clear D gene. The germline V and J ends were trimmed by 0 bases and 6 bases, with 2 bases remaining between them. Germline lookup yields CDR1 PRHDT and CDR2 FYEKMQ (reference sequence). This CDR3 spans 11 amino acids.

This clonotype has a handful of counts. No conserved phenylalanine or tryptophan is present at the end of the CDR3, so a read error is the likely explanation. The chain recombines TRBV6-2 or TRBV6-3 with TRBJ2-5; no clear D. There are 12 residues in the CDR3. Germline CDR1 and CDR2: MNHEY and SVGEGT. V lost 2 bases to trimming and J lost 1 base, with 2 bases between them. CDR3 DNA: TGTGCCAGCAGTTACCCCCAAGAGACCCAGTACTCC. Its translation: CASSYPQETQYS.

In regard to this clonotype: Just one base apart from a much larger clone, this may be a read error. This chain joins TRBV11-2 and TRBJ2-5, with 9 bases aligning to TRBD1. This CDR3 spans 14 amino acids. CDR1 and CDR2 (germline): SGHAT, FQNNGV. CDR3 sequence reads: CTSSLPRTGDTQYF. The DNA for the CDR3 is TGTACCAGCAGCTTACCGCGGACAGGGGACACCCAGTACTTC.

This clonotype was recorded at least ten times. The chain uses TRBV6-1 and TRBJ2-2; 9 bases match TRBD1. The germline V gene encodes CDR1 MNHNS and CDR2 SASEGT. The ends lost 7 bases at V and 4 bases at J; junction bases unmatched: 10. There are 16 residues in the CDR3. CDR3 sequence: CASKPGQGTITGELFF. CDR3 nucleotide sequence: TGTGCCAGCAAGCCGGGACAGGGTACGATCACCGGGGAGCTGTTTTTT.

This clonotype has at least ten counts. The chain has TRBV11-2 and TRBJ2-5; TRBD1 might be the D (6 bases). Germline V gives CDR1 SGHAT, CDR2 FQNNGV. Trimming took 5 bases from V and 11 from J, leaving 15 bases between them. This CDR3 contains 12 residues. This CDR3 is CASSPLGDIQYF. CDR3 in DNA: TGTGCCAGCAGCCCCCTGGGGGACATACAGTACTTC.

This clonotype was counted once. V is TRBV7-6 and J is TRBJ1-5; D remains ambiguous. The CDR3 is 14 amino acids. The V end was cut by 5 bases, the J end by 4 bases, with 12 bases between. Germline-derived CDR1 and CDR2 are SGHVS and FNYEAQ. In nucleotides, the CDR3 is TGTGCCAGCAGCCCGGCGGGGTGGAATCAGCCCCAGCATTTT. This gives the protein CASSPAGWNQPQHF.

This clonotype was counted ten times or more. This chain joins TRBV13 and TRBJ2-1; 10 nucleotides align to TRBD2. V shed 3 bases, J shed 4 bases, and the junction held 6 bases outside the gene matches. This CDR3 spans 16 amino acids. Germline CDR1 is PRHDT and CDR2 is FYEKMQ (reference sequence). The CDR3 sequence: CASSFTAGGGYNEQFF. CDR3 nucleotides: TGTGCCAGCAGCTTTACAGCGGGAGGGGGTTACAATGAGCAGTTCTTC.

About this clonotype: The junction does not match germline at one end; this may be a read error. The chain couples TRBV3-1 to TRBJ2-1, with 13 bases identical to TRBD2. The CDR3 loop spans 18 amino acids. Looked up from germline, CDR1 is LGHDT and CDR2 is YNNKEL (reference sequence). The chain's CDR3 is CASIQGGEFGLAGVKQFF. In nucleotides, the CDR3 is TGTGCCAGCATCCAAGGAGGGGAGTTCGGACTAGCGGGGGTAAAGCAGTTCTTC.

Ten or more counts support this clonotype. CDR3 sequence: CASSLGVDADTQYF. The CDR3 nucleotides read TGTGCCAGCAGCTTAGGAGTGGACGCAGATACGCAGTATTTT. V and J are TRBV7-6 and TRBJ2-3; D is ambiguous. This CDR3 has 14 amino acids. Between the trimmed V and J ends, which lost 1 base and 4 bases, there was a span of 9 bases. The V gene's germline CDR1 is SGHVS and CDR2 FNYEAQ.

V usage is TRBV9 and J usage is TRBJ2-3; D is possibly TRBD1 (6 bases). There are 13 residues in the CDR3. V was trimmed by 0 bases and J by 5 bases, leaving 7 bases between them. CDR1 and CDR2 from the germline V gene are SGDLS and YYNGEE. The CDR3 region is CASSVGGRDTQYF. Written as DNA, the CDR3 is TGTGCCAGCAGCGTAGGGGGGCGAGATACGCAGTATTTT.

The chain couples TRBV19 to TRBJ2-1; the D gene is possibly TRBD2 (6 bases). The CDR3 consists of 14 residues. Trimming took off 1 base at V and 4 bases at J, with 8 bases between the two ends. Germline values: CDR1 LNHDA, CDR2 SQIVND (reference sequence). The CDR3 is CASSIAGAYNEQFF. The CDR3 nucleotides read TGTGCCAGTAGTATAGCGGGAGCATACAATGAGCAGTTCTTC.